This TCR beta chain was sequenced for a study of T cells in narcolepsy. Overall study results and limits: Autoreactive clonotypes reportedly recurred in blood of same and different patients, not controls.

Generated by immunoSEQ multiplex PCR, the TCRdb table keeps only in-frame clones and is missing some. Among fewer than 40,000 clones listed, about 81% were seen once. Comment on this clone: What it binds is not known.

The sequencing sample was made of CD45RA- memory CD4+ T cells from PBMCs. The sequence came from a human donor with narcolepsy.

In DNA form, the CDR3 reads TGTGCCAGCAGCCCCGGGACAGCCCAGGACGAGCAGTACTTC. Residues: CASSPGTAQDEQYF. The chain uses TRBV7-7 and TRBJ2-7; 7 bases align to TRBD1. Germline values: CDR1 SSHAT, CDR2 FNYEAQ (reference sequence). Trimming at V came to 5 bases and at J to 5 bases, leaving 9 bases not matched to a gene. This CDR3 comprises 14 residues. The full variable domain, its missing parts supplied by reference TRBV7-7 and TRBJ2-7, is GAGVSQSPRYKVTKRGQDVTLRCDPISSHATLYWYQQALGQGPEFLTYFNYEAQPDKSGLPSDRFSAERPEGSISTLTIQRTEQRDSAMYRCASSPGTAQDEQYFGPGTRLTVT.